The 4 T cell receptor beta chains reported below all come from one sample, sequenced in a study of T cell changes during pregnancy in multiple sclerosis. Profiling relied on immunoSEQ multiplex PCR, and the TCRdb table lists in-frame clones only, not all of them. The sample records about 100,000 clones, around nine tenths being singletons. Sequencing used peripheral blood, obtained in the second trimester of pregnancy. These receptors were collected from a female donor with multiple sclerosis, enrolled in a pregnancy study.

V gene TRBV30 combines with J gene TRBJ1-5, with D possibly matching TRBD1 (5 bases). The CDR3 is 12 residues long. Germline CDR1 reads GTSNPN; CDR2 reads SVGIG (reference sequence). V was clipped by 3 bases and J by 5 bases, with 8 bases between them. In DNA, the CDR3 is TGTGCCTGGAGCCGGGGGGATCAGCCCCAGCATTTT. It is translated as CAWSRGDQPQHF.

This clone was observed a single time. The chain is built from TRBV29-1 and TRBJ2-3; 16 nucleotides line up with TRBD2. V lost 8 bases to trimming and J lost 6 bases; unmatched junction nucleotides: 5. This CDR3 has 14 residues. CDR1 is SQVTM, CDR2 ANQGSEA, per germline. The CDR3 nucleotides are TGCAGCACAGGGACTAGCGGGGGGGCCGATACGCAGTATTTT. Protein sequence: CSTGTSGGADTQYF.

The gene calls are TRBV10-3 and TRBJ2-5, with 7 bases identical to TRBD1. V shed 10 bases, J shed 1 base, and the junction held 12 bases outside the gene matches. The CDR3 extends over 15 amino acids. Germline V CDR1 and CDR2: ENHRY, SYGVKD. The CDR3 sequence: CATSNPGTVQETQYF. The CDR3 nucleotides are TGTGCCACCTCGAACCCCGGGACAGTCCAAGAGACCCAGTACTTC.

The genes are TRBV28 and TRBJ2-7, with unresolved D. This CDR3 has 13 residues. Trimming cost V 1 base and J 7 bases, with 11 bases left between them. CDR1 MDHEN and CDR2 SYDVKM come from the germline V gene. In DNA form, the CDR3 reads TGTGCCAGCAGTTTATCCTCCCCACGGGAGCAGTACTTC. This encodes CASSLSSPREQYF.